This entry lists 27 T cell receptor beta chains sequenced from one sample in a study of T-cell reconstitution after alpha-beta-depleted transplantation in children. For TCRbeta, the library was prepared with unique molecular identifiers. TCRdb re-called the PCR reads through MiXCR, storing one row per CDR3 protein. The table shows roughly 250,000 distinct CDR3 sequences, with less than 9% occurring only once. This specimen was PBMCs, mostly from graft donor cells, taken 180 days after TCRalphabeta/CD19-depleted stem cell transplant. These receptor sequences come from a male patient aged 5 to 17 who had a stem cell transplant for acute lymphoblastic leukemia, so the T cells may come from the graft donor.

This clonotype was found many times. V and J are TRBV7-3 and TRBJ2-5, with D possibly called TRBD1 or TRBD2 (5 bases each). Per germline, CDR1 SGHTA and CDR2 FQGTGA. This CDR3 region has 13 residues. Trimming left V 2 bases short and J 5 bases short, with 9 bases between. The CDR3 bases are TGTGCCAGCAGCTTATCCAGGGACGAGACCCAGTACTTC. Translated, it gives CASSLSRDETQYF.

To note about this clonotype: A much more abundant neighbour one base away suggests this may be a read error. V gene TRBV5-6 combines with J gene TRBJ2-5; 7 bases fit TRBD2. The CDR3 totals 15 residues. Germline CDR1 SGHDT, CDR2 YYEEEE. The CDR3 DNA follows: TGTGCCTGCAGCCGGTCCCCGGGACTACGAAAGACCCAGTACTTC. This gives the protein CACSRSPGLRKTQYF.

This clonotype has only a few counts. CDR3 in amino acids: CSARRGALEQYF. DNA for the CDR3: TGCAGTGCTAGGAGGGGAGCGCTCGAGCAGTACTTC. The rearrangement links TRBV20-1 to TRBJ2-7, with D tentatively TRBD1 or TRBD2 (5 bases each). Looked up from germline, CDR1 is DFQATT and CDR2 is SNEGSKA (reference sequence). The V and J ends lost 3 bases and 6 bases respectively, with 12 bases between them. This CDR3 contains 12 residues.

Many counts were recorded for this clonotype. The chain uses TRBV14 and TRBJ2-7; 8 nucleotides match TRBD2. There are 16 residues in the CDR3. The ends lost 0 bases at V and 3 bases at J; junction bases unmatched: 7. Germline CDR1 and CDR2: SGHDN and FVKESK. In DNA form, the CDR3 reads TGTGCCAGCAGCCAAGAGAGGAATAGCGGGATCTACGAGCAGTACTTC. This codes for CASSQERNSGIYEQYF.

This clonotype was seen at least ten times. The CDR3 region is CASSLRSVSKQFF. Written as DNA, the CDR3 is TGTGCCAGCAGCCTCCGGTCAGTTTCGAAGCAGTTCTTC. The chain has TRBV11-3 and TRBJ2-1; D gene ambiguous. In germline, CDR1 is SGHNT, CDR2 YENEEA. The ends were cut back, 5 bases at V and 11 bases at J, with 16 bases in the middle. The CDR3 extends over 13 amino acids.

This clonotype appeared many times. The rearrangement uses TRBV5-1 and TRBJ2-1; 11 bases align to TRBD2. The CDR3 covers 16 residues. Germline V gene sequence: CDR1 SGHRS, CDR2 YFSETQ. The V gene end was trimmed by 7 bases and the J gene end by 10 bases; junction bases not matched to a gene: 16. The CDR3 loop is CASLSTSGISLGEQFF. CDR3 DNA sequence: TGCGCCAGCTTGTCGACTAGCGGGATATCATTAGGGGAGCAGTTCTTC.

This clonotype was observed at least ten times. The J gene is TRBJ2-4, the V gene TRBV7-9; 9 positions agree with TRBD1. V shed 3 bases, J shed 9 bases, and the junction held 6 bases outside the gene matches. The CDR3 is made up of 14 amino acids. The germline CDR1 and CDR2 sequences are SEHNR and FQNEAQ (reference sequence). Here the CDR3 reads CASSFGTGLGIQYF. CDR3 DNA sequence: TGTGCCAGCAGCTTCGGGACAGGGTTGGGCATTCAGTACTTC.

This clonotype came up many times. The chain recombines TRBV12-3 or TRBV12-4 with TRBJ2-7; 7 bases are shared with TRBD1. The CDR3 is 14 residues long. The trim removed 4 bases at V and 6 bases at J, leaving 9 bases unmatched. CDR3 residues: CASSSPQRQGEQYF. As DNA, the CDR3 is TGTGCCAGCAGTTCTCCCCAAAGACAGGGCGAGCAGTACTTC.

There are many counts of this clonotype. V gene TRBV20-1 combines with J gene TRBJ2-7; D unclear. There are 11 residues in the CDR3. The V end was cut by 5 bases, the J end by 7 bases, with 12 bases between. Germline values: CDR1 DFQATT, CDR2 SNEGSKA (reference sequence). The CDR3 sequence is CSAPTHWEQYF. In DNA form, the CDR3 reads TGCAGTGCTCCTACCCACTGGGAGCAGTACTTC.

This clonotype was recorded at least ten times. V gene TRBV4-3 combines with J gene TRBJ1-1, with a tentative D call TRBD1 (6 bases). V was pared by 1 base and J by 8 bases, with 8 bases between. This CDR3 has 12 amino acids. Germline loops: CDR1 LGHNA, CDR2 YSLEER. The CDR3 sequence: CASSQGGQEAFF. In DNA, the CDR3 is TGCGCCAGCAGCCAAGGAGGACAGGAAGCTTTCTTT.

This chain joins TRBV7-2 and TRBJ2-5; D not certain. This CDR3 is 15 amino acids long. V lost 2 bases and J lost 3, with 13 bases in between. Germline V CDR1 and CDR2: SGHTA, FQGNSA. The CDR3 DNA reads as TGTGCCAGCAGCTTACCCCAAAACAGAAAAGAGACCCAGTACTTC. It encodes CASSLPQNRKETQYF. The full variable domain, in which reference TRBV7-2 and TRBJ2-5 provide the parts outside the CDR3, is GAGVSQSPSNKVTEKGKDVELRCDPISGHTALYWYRQSLGQGLEFLIYFQGNSAPDKSGLPSDRFSAERTGGSVSTLTIQRTQQEDSAVYLCASSLPQNRKETQYFGPGTRLLVL.

This clonotype was seen ten or more times. This chain uses TRBV10-3 with TRBJ2-7; the match to TRBD1 covers 9 bases. The junction had 7 bases not matched to a gene; V was cut back by 6 bases and J by 1 base. Germline V lookup: CDR1 ENHRY, CDR2 SYGVKD. The CDR3 covers 15 residues. Here the CDR3 reads CAIRRTGVGSYEQYF. The CDR3 DNA reads TGTGCCATCAGACGGACAGGGGTGGGATCCTACGAGCAGTACTTC.

A single count supports this clonotype. Just one base apart from a much larger clone, this may be a read error. The V and J genes are TRBV12-3 or TRBV12-4 and TRBJ1-2; 8 bases are a match to TRBD1. The CDR3 loop spans 18 amino acids. CDR3 protein: CTSSFWAGGASRAYGYTF. The CDR3 nucleotides read TGTACCAGCAGTTTTTGGGCAGGGGGCGCGTCGAGGGCCTATGGCTACACCTTC.

The sample holds many counts of this clonotype. The V gene is TRBV5-4, the J gene TRBJ2-7, with D possibly being TRBD1 (6 bases). V lost 4 bases and J lost 2, with 13 bases in between. CDR3 length equals 14 residues. The germline V gene encodes CDR1 SGHNT and CDR2 YYREEE (reference sequence). The CDR3 DNA is TGTGCCAGCAGCCCTCAGGGGAATACCTACGAGCAGTACTTC. Protein product: CASSPQGNTYEQYF.

A word on this clonotype: A much larger clone sits a single nucleotide away, making a read error possible. This chain joins TRBV10-3 and TRBJ1-2; possible D gene TRBD1, 5 bases. Per germline, CDR1 ENHRY and CDR2 SYGVKD. This CDR3 is 15 amino acids long. DNA for the CDR3: TGTGCCATCAGCGGACACCCGGGGCCTAACGATGGCTACACCTTC. Its protein is CAISGHPGPNDGYTF.

This clonotype was observed many times. J is TRBJ2-5 and V is TRBV20-1; D gene uncertain. The ends were cut back, 1 base at V and 5 bases at J, with 14 bases in the middle. This CDR3 is built from 14 residues. Per the germline V gene, CDR1 is DFQATT and CDR2 is SNEGSKA (reference sequence). CDR3 nucleotide sequence: TGCAGTGCTAGAGGGGCTAGTAGTGCGGAGACCCAGTACTTC. Residues: CSARGASSAETQYF.

This clonotype was seen ten or more times. V and J are TRBV29-1 and TRBJ1-2; D gene uncertain. The CDR3 covers 15 residues. The germline V and J ends were trimmed by 0 bases and 8 bases, with 19 bases remaining between them. The germline V gene encodes CDR1 SQVTM and CDR2 ANQGSEA. The CDR3 nucleotides are TGCAGCGTTGAAGATCGGGCAGAGACCGGCGGGGGCTACACCTTC. Its protein is CSVEDRAETGGGYTF. Full variable domain (remainder filled in from reference TRBV29-1 and TRBJ1-2): SAVISQKPSRDICQRGTSLTIQCQVDSQVTMMFWYRQQPGQSLTLIATANQGSEATYESGFVIDKFPISRPNLTFSTLTVSNMSPEDSSIYLCSVEDRAETGGGYTFGSGTRLTVV.

This clonotype was detected ten times or more. The chain employs TRBV19 and TRBJ2-7; D might be TRBD1 or TRBD2, each matching 5 bases. Trimming cost V 5 bases and J 0 bases, with 14 bases left between them. The CDR3 consists of 15 residues. Germline V gene sequence: CDR1 LNHDA, CDR2 SQIVND (reference sequence). CDR3 in DNA: TGTGCCAGTAGTTTCCGGGACGGAACCTCCTACGAGCAGTACTTC. It translates to CASSFRDGTSYEQYF.

This clonotype was counted at least ten times. The CDR3 region has the DNA TGTGCCAGCAGTTACAGCTCCTATAATTCACCCCTCCACTTT. It encodes CASSYSSYNSPLHF. The V and J genes are TRBV6-2 or TRBV6-3 and TRBJ1-6; the D is unclear. Germline-derived CDR1 and CDR2 are MNHEY and SVGEGT. With 2 bases removed from V and 0 bases from J, the gap between germline ends came to 2 bases. This CDR3 is built from 14 residues.

Of note for this clonotype: It may be a read error: a sequence one base away is much more abundant. The chain links TRBV4-1 to TRBJ2-7; the D gene is possibly TRBD2 (6 bases). There are 15 residues in the CDR3. V was pared by 1 base and J by 6 bases, with 16 bases between. Germline V lookup: CDR1 MGHRA, CDR2 YSYEKL. The CDR3 DNA sequence: TGCGCCAGCAGCCAAGCCTGGGAGGCTTCTATCGAGCAGTACTTC. Translated: CASSQAWEASIEQYF.

This clonotype was seen many times. This chain connects TRBV6-5 to TRBJ2-7; 8 bases map to TRBD1. There are 15 residues in the CDR3. Looked up from germline, CDR1 is MNHEY and CDR2 is SVGAGI. With V trimmed by 2 bases and J by 0 bases, 3 bases remained unmatched. The CDR3 nucleotides are TGTGCCAGCAGTTACCGAGGGACAGGCTCCTACGAGCAGTACTTC. It translates to CASSYRGTGSYEQYF.

In this sample, this clonotype turned up many times. The rearrangement uses TRBV18 and TRBJ1-4; D perhaps matches TRBD1 (5 bases). The germline V gene has CDR1 KGHSH and CDR2 LQKENI. V was pared by 3 bases and J by 8 bases, with 10 bases between. This CDR3 has 13 amino acids. The CDR3, as DNA: TGTGCCAGCTCACCGAAAGGGGAGGAAAAACTGTTTTTT. Amino acid sequence: CASSPKGEEKLFF.

V gene TRBV5-1 combines with J gene TRBJ2-3; 10 positions match TRBD2. The germline V gene has CDR1 SGHRS and CDR2 YFSETQ. The V gene end was trimmed by 1 base and the J gene end by 4 bases; junction bases not matched to a gene: 12. The CDR3 is 18 amino acids. In DNA, the CDR3 is TGCGCCAGCAGCTTGAAGATAGCGGGGGGCCTAAACGCAGATACGCAGTATTTT. Amino acids: CASSLKIAGGLNADTQYF.

The chain combines TRBV6-1 with TRBJ2-1; D not certain. The V end was cut by 6 bases, the J end by 5 bases, with 17 bases between. The CDR3 contains 15 residues. Germline-derived CDR1 and CDR2 are MNHNS and SASEGT. This CDR3 reads CASRLGPTLNNEQFF. Written as DNA, the CDR3 is TGTGCCAGCAGACTTGGACCTACCCTTAACAATGAGCAGTTCTTC.

This clonotype showed up many times. The chain carries TRBV7-8 and TRBJ2-2; D possibly corresponds to TRBD2 (6 bases). The CDR3 consists of 15 residues. Germline-derived CDR1 and CDR2 are SGHVS and FQNEAQ. The ends were cut back, 1 base at V and 6 bases at J, with 12 bases in the middle. This chain's CDR3 is CASSLGSGSSGELFF. The CDR3 bases are TGTGCCAGCAGCTTAGGGTCCGGGAGCTCCGGGGAGCTGTTTTTT.

This clonotype has at least ten counts. The V gene is TRBV28, the J gene TRBJ1-5, with unresolved D. CDR1 is MDHEN, CDR2 SYDVKM, per germline. There are 13 residues in the CDR3. V was trimmed by 6 bases and J by 6 bases, leaving 12 bases between them. CDR3 in amino acids: CASSKGYRQPQHF. The CDR3 region has the DNA TGTGCCAGCAGCAAGGGATATCGTCAGCCCCAGCATTTT.

About this clonotype itself: This may be a read error, as it is one base from a much larger clone. Here the CDR3 reads CASSLTPQNGFF. In nucleotides, the CDR3 is TGTGCCAGCAGCTTAACGCCCCAGAACGGGTTCTTC. This rearrangement joins TRBV7-2 to TRBJ2-1; D remains ambiguous. V was trimmed by 2 bases and J by 15 bases, leaving 14 bases between them. Germline V gene sequence: CDR1 SGHTA, CDR2 FQGNSA. The CDR3 spans 12 residues.